What follows are 14 T cell receptor beta chains derived from one specimen sequenced in a study of cytomegalovirus exposure and HLA in healthy donors. The PCR was carried out with 60 Vbeta primers and 13 Jbeta primers. The assay was immunoSEQ multiplex PCR, and TCRdb's table has in-frame clones only and misses some. The sample consists of approximately 80,000 clones, around 78% of them appearing once. The sequenced material came from PBMCs. The receptors shown here come from a male donor in good health and CMV-seropositive.

The J gene is TRBJ2-1, the V gene TRBV7-9, with a tentative D call TRBD2 (6 bases). Trimming shortened V by 5 bases and J by 8 bases, and 25 bases separated the two germline ends. Germline CDR1 is SEHNR and CDR2 is FQNEAQ (reference sequence). The CDR3 spans 17 residues. The CDR3 DNA reads TGTGCCAGCAGCCTACTCGGGGGTCCCCTAACGTTCGATGAGCAGTTCTTC. It translates to CASSLLGGPLTFDEQFF.

This CDR3 reads CASSQLGSVTDTQYF. CDR3 sequence (DNA): TGCGCCAGCAGCCAACTCGGGAGTGTGACAGATACGCAGTATTTT. The J gene is TRBJ2-3, the V gene TRBV4-1; maybe TRBD2 (6 bases). V was cut by 2 bases and J by 3 bases, with 12 bases left in between. There are 15 residues in the CDR3. Germline V gene sequence: CDR1 MGHRA, CDR2 YSYEKL.

Here the CDR3 reads CASSSREGLNEQFF. In nucleotides, the CDR3 is TGTGCCAGCAGTTCGAGGGAGGGCCTCAATGAGCAGTTCTTC. This sequence joins TRBV27 and TRBJ2-1; 7 bases are a match to TRBD2. The CDR3 extends over 14 amino acids. V gave up 4 bases and J gave up 6 bases; unmatched junction bases: 6. From germline, CDR1 is MNHEY and CDR2 SMNVEV (reference sequence).

DNA of the CDR3: TGTGCCACCAGCAGAGGTACTAGCGGGGCCTACGAGCAGTACTTC. Residues: CATSRGTSGAYEQYF. The rearrangement links TRBV15 to TRBJ2-7, with TRBD2 identical over 10 bases. This CDR3 region has 15 residues. Trimming removed 1 base from V and 2 bases from J; junction bases left unmatched: 2. CDR1 and CDR2 from the germline V gene are LNHNV and YYDKDF (reference sequence).

The V and J genes are TRBV5-1 and TRBJ2-2; D remains unclear. CDR1 is SGHRS, CDR2 YFSETQ, per germline. V gave up 3 bases and J gave up 5 bases, with 11 bases separating them. CDR3 length equals 14 residues. This CDR3 is CASSSLSITGELFF. For the CDR3, the DNA is TGCGCCAGCAGCTCCCTTAGTATTACCGGGGAGCTGTTTTTT.

The gene calls are TRBV30 and TRBJ2-1, with D tentatively TRBD1 (6 bases). V lost 6 bases and J 0 bases, leaving 9 bases between the germline ends. This CDR3 is 13 amino acids long. CDR1 and CDR2 (germline): GTSNPN, SVGIG (reference sequence). The CDR3 spells CACTGSSYNEQFF. The CDR3 region has the DNA TGTGCCTGTACAGGGAGCTCCTACAATGAGCAGTTCTTC.

The V call is TRBV5-1, the J call TRBJ2-2; 12 bases agree with TRBD2. J was trimmed by 6 bases and V by 5 bases; bases with no gene match: 2. The CDR3 loop spans 14 amino acids. From germline, CDR1 is SGHRS and CDR2 YFSETQ. Here the CDR3 DNA reads TGCGCCAGCAGGACTAGCGGGAGCCCCGGGGAGCTGTTTTTT. Amino acids: CASRTSGSPGELFF.

The chain has TRBV10-2 and TRBJ2-1; 12 positions match TRBD2. Germline CDR1 reads WSHSY; CDR2 reads SAAADI. The CDR3 totals 15 residues. The junction had 7 bases not matched to a gene; V was cut back by 3 bases and J by 10 bases. In DNA form, the CDR3 reads TGCGCCAGCAGTGATCCGACTAGCGGGAGTGTCGAGCAGTTCTTC. It yields the protein CASSDPTSGSVEQFF.

The V call is TRBV7-6, the J call TRBJ1-4, with D maybe TRBD1 (5 bases). Looked up from germline, CDR1 is SGHVS and CDR2 is FNYEAQ. The CDR3 is 15 residues long. The germline V and J ends were trimmed by 6 bases and 4 bases, with 15 bases remaining between them. CDR3 sequence (DNA): TGTGCCAGCAGTCCCGCGGGGCAGAATAATGAAAAACTGTTTTTT. Amino acids: CASSPAGQNNEKLFF. The full variable domain, rest sourced from reference TRBV7-6 and TRBJ1-4, is GAGVSQSPRYKVTKRGQDVALRCDPISGHVSLYWYRQALGQGPEFLTYFNYEAQQDKSGLPNDRFSAERPEGSISTLTIQRTEQRDSAMYRCASSPAGQNNEKLFFGSGTQLSVL.

This clone was detected a few times. The rearrangement uses TRBV9 and TRBJ2-1; a weak D match, TRBD2 (6 bases). The germline gives CDR1 SGDLS, CDR2 YYNGEE. V was shortened by 1 base and J by 5 bases, with 13 bases between the two germline ends. The CDR3 is 15 residues long. The CDR3 loop is CASSVNWDSNNEQFF. Written as DNA, the CDR3 is TGTGCCAGCAGCGTAAACTGGGACTCAAACAATGAGCAGTTCTTC.

This clone was picked up many times. The CDR3 reads CASNRPEANEKLFF. The DNA of the CDR3 is TGTGCCAGCAACCGCCCCGAGGCTAATGAAAAACTGTTTTTT. This rearrangement joins TRBV28 to TRBJ1-4, with no clear D. Germline V CDR1 and CDR2: MDHEN, SYDVKM. Trimming removed 7 bases from V and 3 bases from J, with 12 bases in between. This CDR3 has 14 amino acids.

Only a few counts were recorded for this clone. The chain uses TRBV4-3 and TRBJ1-3; the D gene is possibly TRBD1 (5 bases). The CDR3 runs to 13 residues. Trimming left V 6 bases short and J 4 bases short, with 10 bases between. Germline CDR1 is LGHNA and CDR2 is YSLEER. The CDR3 DNA follows: TGCGCCAGCAGTTCAGGGTTAGGAAACACCATATATTTT. It is translated as CASSSGLGNTIYF.

This rearrangement joins TRBV2 to TRBJ2-2; a weak D match, TRBD1 (6 bases). CDR1 SNHLY and CDR2 FYNNEI come from the germline V gene. V dropped 4 bases and J dropped 5 bases, with 14 bases sitting between them. There are 15 residues in the CDR3. CDR3 bases: TGTGCCAGCAGTGCCCATCCAGGGGCGACCGGGGAGCTGTTTTTT. Translation: CASSAHPGATGELFF.

The CDR3 sequence: CATYGPGGSYNEQFF. The DNA of the CDR3 is TGTGCCACCTACGGTCCAGGGGGCTCCTACAATGAGCAGTTCTTC. The chain is built from TRBV6-1 and TRBJ2-1, with 7 bases aligning to TRBD1. This CDR3 has 15 amino acids. The germline V gene has CDR1 MNHNS and CDR2 SASEGT. The J segment lost 0 bases and the V segment lost 10 bases, leaving 9 bases of the junction unmatched.